This T cell receptor beta chain was observed in a study of shared clonotypes between healthy human individuals. Study summary: The cohort comprised a couple of women and a few men. Their ages spanned 18 to 49 years.

This CDR3 comprises 12 residues. Trimming removed 5 bases at V and 13 bases at J, with 14 bases between. The germline V gene encodes CDR1 MNHEY and CDR2 SVGAGI. Template for every sorted-subset replicate PCR totaled 200 to 250 ng DNA, approximately 30,000 T cell genomes. Generated by immunoSEQ multiplex PCR, the TCRdb table keeps only in-frame clones and is missing some. Here the sample spans 2 million or so clones, roughly 94% being singletons. The receptor was isolated from a man aged 18 to 30 in good health. The V and J genes are TRBV6-5 and TRBJ1-4, with a weak D call TRBD1 (5 bases). Material: naive CD4+ T cells sorted from blood. Stated subset: CD45RA+ positively selected. The CDR3 DNA follows: TGTGCCAGCAGTAGGGACGGGAGGGGACTGTTTTTT. It translates to CASSRDGRGLFF.